A single sample gave rise to the 19 T cell receptor beta chains below, sequenced in a study of cytomegalovirus exposure and HLA in healthy donors (dated by TCRdb to about 2017). The library relied on the immunoSEQ multiplex PCR assay. The multiplex PCR relied on a mix of 60 forward primers for TCR Vbeta segments and 13 reverse primers for TCR Jbeta segments. This is the immuneACCESS table as TCRdb keeps it, with only in-frame sequences that have V and J called. A part of the clones is gone; compared with another copy, unresolved V genes explain less than half, and the rest is unexplained. The sample contains about 180,000 clones, 76% of them found a single time. About 1.6% of the sample goes to the ten largest clones. The sample taken for sequencing was PBMCs. The source is a man between 18 and 35 years old in good health and CMV-seronegative.

The rearrangement joins TRBV7-6 to TRBJ1-3, with 10 bases fitting TRBD1. Germline V gene lookup returns CDR1 SGHVS and CDR2 FNYEAQ. Germline trimming cut 4 bases from V and 3 bases from J; bases unmatched to any gene: 6. The CDR3 length is 16 residues. For the CDR3, the DNA is TGTGCCAGCAGCTCCCGACAGGGGGCGAATGGAAACACCATATATTTT. Protein product: CASSSRQGANGNTIYF.

V is TRBV27 and J is TRBJ1-2; D call uncertain. The CDR3 extends over 13 amino acids. The germline gives CDR1 MNHEY, CDR2 SMNVEV (reference sequence). V was pared by 6 bases and J by 7 bases, with 15 bases between. The CDR3 DNA is TGTGCCAGCAGCATGGATCGAGGTTGTGGCTACACCTTC. It codes for CASSMDRGCGYTF.

This clone turned up a few times. V usage is TRBV6-6 and J usage is TRBJ1-6; 10 nucleotides match TRBD1. This CDR3 comprises 14 residues. Trimming cost V 6 bases and J 8 bases; bases outside gene matches: 4. Germline-derived CDR1 and CDR2 are MNHNY and SVGAGI (reference sequence). CDR3 in DNA: TGTGCCAGCAGGGCAGGACAGGGGGATTCACCCCTCCACTTT. This encodes CASRAGQGDSPLHF.

V and J are TRBV5-1 and TRBJ2-3, with 9 bases lining up with TRBD2. CDR3 length equals 16 residues. V shed 3 bases and J 1 base; nucleotides not matched to a gene: 6. Germline V gene data show CDR1 as SGHRS and CDR2 as YFSETQ. The CDR3 loop is CASSSARTSGTDTQYF. DNA for the CDR3: TGCGCCAGCAGCTCCGCGCGGACTAGCGGCACAGATACGCAGTATTTT.

This clone was seen just once. The chain is built from TRBV5-4 and TRBJ2-3; D unresolved. Germline V gene lookup returns CDR1 SGHNT and CDR2 YYREEE (reference sequence). The CDR3 extends over 15 amino acids. Trimming cost V 0 bases and J 1 base, with 9 bases left between them. The CDR3: CASSLGGFGTDTQYF. CDR3 nucleotide sequence: TGTGCCAGCAGCTTGGGAGGATTTGGCACAGATACGCAGTATTTT.

J is TRBJ1-1 and V is TRBV28; D is uncertain. This CDR3 region has 16 residues. Germline CDR1 is MDHEN and CDR2 is SYDVKM. V lost 3 bases and J 0 bases, leaving 14 bases between the germline ends. CDR3 DNA: TGTGCCAGCAGTTTTAATATACGGGGTATGAACACTGAAGCTTTCTTT. Encoded protein: CASSFNIRGMNTEAFF.

V usage is TRBV5-1 and J usage is TRBJ1-2; 8 positions agree with TRBD1. Germline V CDR1 and CDR2: SGHRS, YFSETQ. J was trimmed by 5 bases and V by 0 bases; bases with no gene match: 9. The CDR3 is 16 amino acids. The CDR3 DNA reads TGCGCCAGCAGCTTGGGGGCGGGACAGGCCCCGTATGGCTACACCTTC. The encoded protein is CASSLGAGQAPYGYTF.

The chain couples TRBV28 to TRBJ1-4; D remains unclear. The V gene lost 7 bases and the J gene lost 5 bases, with 20 bases spanning the gap. The CDR3 consists of 16 residues. Germline V CDR1 and CDR2: MDHEN, SYDVKM. CDR3 DNA: TGTGCCAGCACTAACCATGGGAGGGCCAGGAATGAAAAACTGTTTTTT. Protein product: CASTNHGRARNEKLFF.

The V and J genes are TRBV5-1 and TRBJ1-1; 12 positions match TRBD1. The CDR3 is 16 residues long. The trim removed 3 bases at V and 5 bases at J, leaving 8 bases unmatched. Germline CDR1 SGHRS, CDR2 YFSETQ. For the CDR3, the DNA is TGCGCCAGCAGCTCCGGGTGGGACAGGGGGCGGACTGAAGCTTTCTTT. Translated: CASSSGWDRGRTEAFF. Looking up the rest from reference TRBV5-1 and TRBJ1-1 gives the full variable domain: KAGVTQTPRYLIKTRGQQVTLSCSPISGHRSVSWYQQTPGQGLQFLFEYFSETQRNKGNFPGRFSGRQFSNSRSEMNVSTLELGDSALYLCASSSGWDRGRTEAFFGQGTRLTVV.

This clone was seen just once. The V gene is TRBV7-9, the J gene TRBJ2-5; 8 nucleotides agree with TRBD2. CDR3 length: 14 amino acids. The trim removed 1 base at V and 5 bases at J, leaving 3 bases unmatched. Germline CDR1 and CDR2: SEHNR and FQNEAQ (reference sequence). The CDR3 region is CASSLGGGIETQYF. DNA for the CDR3: TGTGCCAGCAGCTTAGGCGGGGGGATCGAGACCCAGTACTTC.

This chain uses TRBV2 with TRBJ2-2, with TRBD2 as a possible D gene (5 bases). Trimming left V 7 bases short and J 6 bases short, with 18 bases between. There are 15 residues in the CDR3. Germline V gene lookup returns CDR1 SNHLY and CDR2 FYNNEI. This CDR3 reads CASTGWDRDAGELFF. CDR3 DNA sequence: TGTGCCAGCACCGGATGGGATCGGGATGCCGGGGAGCTGTTTTTT.

This chain links TRBV13 with TRBJ1-2; D uncertain. The CDR3 sequence is 12 residues long. Trimming removed 5 bases from V and 5 bases from J, with 9 bases in between. Germline loops: CDR1 PRHDT, CDR2 FYEKMQ (reference sequence). CDR3 DNA sequence: TGTGCCAGCAGCGCGGGCCGTTATGGCTACACCTTC. Protein: CASSAGRYGYTF.

CDR3 residues: CASSPGTGQEKLFF. The CDR3 nucleotides are TGTGCCAGCTCACCCGGGACAGGGCAGGAAAAACTGTTTTTT. The chain recombines TRBV18 with TRBJ1-4; 9 bases fit TRBD1. From germline, CDR1 is KGHSH and CDR2 LQKENI. This CDR3 contains 14 residues. Trimming took 3 bases from V and 8 from J; bases not matched to a gene: 4.

This clone appeared a single time. This sequence joins TRBV28 and TRBJ1-2, with D maybe TRBD1 (6 bases). This CDR3 region has 13 residues. V was clipped by 7 bases and J by 4 bases, with 13 bases between them. Germline V gives CDR1 MDHEN, CDR2 SYDVKM. The CDR3 nucleotides read TGTGCCAGCACCCTAGGGGGGGGCTATGGCTACACCTTC. This translates into CASTLGGGYGYTF.

DNA for the CDR3: TGCGCCAGCAGCTCGGGAGGGACTAGCCGCGTAGGCGGGGAGCTGTTTTTT. Amino acid sequence: CASSSGGTSRVGGELFF. The chain is built from TRBV5-1 and TRBJ2-2; TRBD2 agrees at 9 bases. The CDR3 runs 17 residues. CDR1 is SGHRS and CDR2 is YFSETQ in the germline V gene. V shed 3 bases and J 7 bases; nucleotides not matched to a gene: 13.

The chain has TRBV28 and TRBJ2-2, with a tentative D call TRBD2 (7 bases). Germline lookup yields CDR1 MDHEN and CDR2 SYDVKM. Trimming took 1 base from V and 7 from J, leaving 13 bases between them. CDR3 size: 15 residues. The CDR3 is CASSLLGGQDGELFF. The CDR3 region has the DNA TGTGCCAGCAGTTTATTGGGGGGGCAAGACGGGGAGCTGTTTTTT.

The rearrangement uses TRBV14 and TRBJ2-5; D remains ambiguous. The CDR3 totals 15 residues. Trimming took 2 bases from V and 1 from J, leaving 11 bases between them. Germline V gives CDR1 SGHDN, CDR2 FVKESK. In DNA, the CDR3 is TGTGCCAGCAGCCAAATGATAGCAGCCCAAGAGACCCAGTACTTC. This codes for CASSQMIAAQETQYF.

This clone was observed a single time. The chain employs TRBV5-4 and TRBJ2-2, with 9 bases fitting TRBD2. This CDR3 is built from 18 residues. Germline assignment: CDR1 SGHNT and CDR2 YYREEE (reference sequence). J was trimmed by 6 bases and V by 4 bases; bases with no gene match: 16. CDR3 bases: TGTGCCAGCAGCCGAGGTGCGGGGGCGGGAGGGGTCTCCGGGGAGCTGTTTTTT. Translation gives CASSRGAGAGGVSGELFF. The full variable domain, rest sourced from reference TRBV5-4 and TRBJ2-2, is ETGVTQSPTHLIKTRGQQVTLRCSSQSGHNTVSWYQQALGQGPQFIFQYYREEENGRGNFPPRFSGLQFPNYSSELNVNALELDDSALYLCASSRGAGAGGVSGELFFGEGSRLTVL.

This chain joins TRBV19 and TRBJ1-2, with D uncertain. Germline values: CDR1 LNHDA, CDR2 SQIVND (reference sequence). CDR3 size: 13 residues. V gave up 6 bases and J gave up 5 bases, with 13 bases separating them. The CDR3 nucleotides are TGTGCCAGTAGCACCCTGGCGGGGTATGGCTACACCTTC. Residues: CASSTLAGYGYTF. Combining the CDR3 with reference TRBV19 and TRBJ1-2 gives the whole variable domain DGGITQSPKYLFRKEGQNVTLSCEQNLNHDAMYWYRQDPGQGLRLIYYSQIVNDFQKGDIAEGYSVSREKKESFPLTVTSAQKNPTAFYLCASSTLAGYGYTFGSGTRLTVV.